Listed here are 31 T cell receptor beta chains from one sample, sequenced in a study of preoperative IRX-2 immunotherapy in early breast cancer. TCRdb's table, derived via immunoSEQ multiplex PCR, lists solely in-frame clones and lacks some. The sample contains 20,000 to 30,000 clones, 70% to 90% of which appear only once. As for treatment: preoperative locoregional IRX-2 cytokine immunotherapy. The input for sequencing was tumor tissue, taken after IRX-2 immunotherapy. Receptors originate from a human donor with breast cancer.

The rearrangement joins TRBV6-1 to TRBJ1-6, with D perhaps TRBD1 (5 bases). Germline V CDR1 and CDR2: MNHNS, SASEGT. The CDR3 sequence is 13 residues long. Between the trimmed V and J ends, which lost 8 bases and 5 bases, there was a span of 10 bases. CDR3 amino acids: CASGGVNNSPLHF. CDR3 in DNA: TGTGCCAGCGGGGGGGTCAATAATTCACCCCTCCACTTT.

This chain connects TRBV18 to TRBJ1-1; tentatively, D is TRBD1 (5 bases). Germline CDR1 is KGHSH and CDR2 is LQKENI. Trimming took off 1 base at V and 0 bases at J, with 6 bases between the two ends. This CDR3 comprises 14 residues. Here the CDR3 reads CASSPQGMNTEAFF. The CDR3, as DNA: TGTGCCAGCTCACCACAGGGGATGAACACTGAAGCTTTCTTT. The entire variable domain, with the rest obtained from reference TRBV18 and TRBJ1-1, is as follows: NAGVMQNPRHLVRRRGQEARLRCSPMKGHSHVYWYRQLPEEGLKFMVYLQKENIIDESGMPKERFSAEFPKEGPSILRIQQVVRGDSAAYFCASSPQGMNTEAFFGQGTRLTVV.

The rearrangement joins TRBV11-2 to TRBJ2-1; no firm D call. V shed 5 bases and J shed 3 bases, with 14 bases lying between them. CDR1 is SGHAT, CDR2 FQNNGV, per germline. This CDR3 comprises 15 residues. The chain's CDR3 is CASSPGSGHYNEQFF. The CDR3 nucleotides are TGTGCCAGCAGCCCAGGCTCGGGCCACTACAATGAGCAGTTCTTC.

The J gene is TRBJ1-1, the V gene TRBV2; 8 positions match TRBD1. Trimming cost V 6 bases and J 12 bases; bases outside gene matches: 12. CDR1 is SNHLY and CDR2 is FYNNEI in the germline V gene. There are 13 residues in the CDR3. The CDR3 bases are TGTGCCAGCAGCGGGACAGGTACGACCAAACCTTTCTTT. It encodes CASSGTGTTKPFF.

The chain carries TRBV19 and TRBJ1-2; D unclear. The CDR3 loop spans 15 amino acids. Germline V gene lookup returns CDR1 LNHDA and CDR2 SQIVND (reference sequence). Trimming cost V 4 bases and J 4 bases, with 16 bases left between them. Here the CDR3 reads CASSTLRVSGYGYTF. As DNA, the CDR3 is TGTGCCAGTAGTACCCTGCGGGTTTCAGGCTATGGCTACACCTTC.

The chain carries TRBV29-1 and TRBJ2-5; D is uncertain. CDR3 length: 12 residues. V was trimmed by 4 bases and J by 0 bases, leaving 6 bases between them. The V gene's germline CDR1 is SQVTM and CDR2 ANQGSEA. The CDR3 DNA follows: TGCAGCGTTGGGTGGGACCAAGAGACCCAGTACTTC. Translated, it gives CSVGWDQETQYF.

This chain uses TRBV6-5 with TRBJ1-5; D is unresolved. Looked up from germline, CDR1 is MNHEY and CDR2 is SVGAGI. This CDR3 comprises 15 residues. Trimming took off 0 bases at V and 3 bases at J, with 9 bases between the two ends. This CDR3 is CASSYSAEINQPQHF. In DNA form, the CDR3 reads TGTGCCAGCAGTTACTCTGCGGAAATCAATCAGCCCCAGCATTTT.

This clone was observed a single time. In DNA, the CDR3 is TGCGCCAGCAGCCCGGCTCCTAGCAATCAGCCCCAGCATTTT. As protein: CASSPAPSNQPQHF. The rearrangement uses TRBV4-1 and TRBJ1-5; no firm D call. The CDR3 is 14 residues long. Germline V gives CDR1 MGHRA, CDR2 YSYEKL. Trimming cost V 4 bases and J 0 bases, with 7 bases left between them.

In regard to this clone: One end of the junction varies from germline; a read error may be responsible. The chain joins TRBV5-1 to TRBJ1-1; D is possibly TRBD1 (5 bases). Per germline, CDR1 SGHRS and CDR2 YFSETQ. The CDR3 loop spans 14 amino acids. Here the CDR3 DNA reads TGCGCCAGCAGATTGGAGGGGCGGGCGGATGAAGCTTTCTTT. Amino acids: CASRLEGRADEAFF.

DNA for the CDR3: TGTGCCAGCAGCTGGACAGGGGGCGCCTACTATGGCTACACCTTC. It is translated as CASSWTGGAYYGYTF. The V and J genes are TRBV13 and TRBJ1-2, with 11 bases identical to TRBD1. In germline, CDR1 is PRHDT, CDR2 FYEKMQ (reference sequence). The length of the CDR3 is 15 residues. Trimming removed 4 bases from V and 3 bases from J; junction bases left unmatched: 4. The variable domain in full, completed from reference TRBV13 and TRBJ1-2, reads AAGVIQSPRHLIKEKRETATLKCYPIPRHDTVYWYQQGPGQDPQFLISFYEKMQSDKGSIPDRFSAQQFSDYHSELNMSSLELGDSALYFCASSWTGGAYYGYTFGSGTRLTVV.

This sequence joins TRBV7-2 and TRBJ1-2, with a weak D call TRBD1 (5 bases). V was pared by 5 bases and J by 7 bases, with 20 bases between. Germline V gene sequence: CDR1 SGHTA, CDR2 FQGNSA. CDR3 length equals 15 residues. As DNA, the CDR3 is TGTGCCAGCAGCCAAAGGACATTATCCTGGGCTGGCTACACCTTC. Translated: CASSQRTLSWAGYTF.

This rearrangement joins TRBV6-5 to TRBJ2-7; possibly TRBD1 for D (6 bases). Trimming cost V 0 bases and J 6 bases, with 9 bases left between them. The CDR3 is made up of 13 amino acids. From germline, CDR1 is MNHEY and CDR2 SVGAGI. CDR3 region: CASSYSTGGEQYF. CDR3 DNA sequence: TGTGCCAGCAGTTACTCGACAGGAGGCGAGCAGTACTTC.

The genes are TRBV7-9 and TRBJ2-2; possibly TRBD1 for D (5 bases). Germline V CDR1 and CDR2: SEHNR, FQNEAQ (reference sequence). V was pared by 6 bases and J by 1 base, with 9 bases between. This CDR3 comprises 14 residues. The CDR3 spells CASRLQENTGELFF. DNA for the CDR3: TGTGCCAGCAGACTACAGGAGAACACCGGGGAGCTGTTTTTT.

The chain recombines TRBV10-1 with TRBJ1-1; D not resolved. The CDR3 has 13 residues. V lost 0 bases and J 8 bases, leaving 10 bases between the germline ends. Germline CDR1 reads WNHNN; CDR2 reads SYGVQD (reference sequence). The CDR3 region has the DNA TGCGCCAGCAGTGAGTCGTTGGGAGGAGAAGCTTTCTTT. Its translation is CASSESLGGEAFF.

This clone came up once. This rearrangement joins TRBV6-6 to TRBJ1-1, with a tentative D call TRBD1 (5 bases). Germline CDR1 MNHNY, CDR2 SVGAGI (reference sequence). The CDR3 runs to 16 residues. V was pared by 1 base and J by 4 bases, with 16 bases between. The CDR3 reads CASSYWGTLLGTEAFF. The CDR3 DNA reads as TGTGCCAGCAGTTACTGGGGGACCCTCCTGGGCACTGAAGCTTTCTTT.

The chain links TRBV9 to TRBJ2-1, with 12 bases lining up with TRBD2. This CDR3 region has 19 residues. The V gene end was trimmed by 0 bases and the J gene end by 0 bases; junction bases not matched to a gene: 7. Germline V gives CDR1 SGDLS, CDR2 YYNGEE. DNA of the CDR3: TGTGCCAGCAGCGTAGGGACTAGCGGGACCACTTTCTCCTACAATGAGCAGTTCTTC. Protein: CASSVGTSGTTFSYNEQFF.

The CDR3, as DNA: TGCGCCAGCAGCTTTGAGGATATGGGGACCCAGTACTTC. Translating gives CASSFEDMGTQYF. The chain has TRBV5-1 and TRBJ2-5; D is unclear. The CDR3 loop spans 13 amino acids. Trimming removed 2 bases at V and 7 bases at J, with 12 bases between. In germline, CDR1 is SGHRS, CDR2 YFSETQ.

As DNA, the CDR3 is TGTGCCAGCAGTTACAACCCCAGGGGGGAGCAGTACGTC. Translated: CASSYNPRGEQYV. V and J are TRBV6-6 and TRBJ2-7, with 7 bases lining up with TRBD1. The CDR3 consists of 13 residues. The ends lost 2 bases at V and 7 bases at J; junction bases unmatched: 5. Germline lookup yields CDR1 MNHNY and CDR2 SVGAGI (reference sequence).

This clone occurred once. The chain employs TRBV5-1 and TRBJ1-4; 9 nucleotides align to TRBD1. Unmatched junction bases numbered 7, after V lost 4 bases and J lost 3 bases. Looked up from germline, CDR1 is SGHRS and CDR2 is YFSETQ. This CDR3 is built from 16 residues. The DNA for the CDR3 is TGCGCCAGCAGCGGACAGGGGAGGGCGGCTAATGAAAAACTGTTTTTT. Its protein is CASSGQGRAANEKLFF. The full variable domain, with the rest looked up from reference TRBV5-1 and TRBJ1-4, is KAGVTQTPRYLIKTRGQQVTLSCSPISGHRSVSWYQQTPGQGLQFLFEYFSETQRNKGNFPGRFSGRQFSNSRSEMNVSTLELGDSALYLCASSGQGRAANEKLFFGSGTQLSVL.

The rearrangement joins TRBV11-2 to TRBJ2-5; 14 nucleotides agree with TRBD2. V gave up 4 bases and J gave up 1 base; unmatched junction bases: 11. The length of the CDR3 is 19 residues. The germline V gene has CDR1 SGHAT and CDR2 FQNNGV. CDR3 sequence: CASSSHRLAGGPRQETQYF. CDR3 nucleotides: TGTGCCAGCAGCTCTCACAGACTAGCGGGGGGGCCACGCCAAGAGACCCAGTACTTC.

Points on this clone: Other DNA sequences in the sample encode the same CDR3. The V and J genes are TRBV18 and TRBJ1-1, with D possibly being TRBD1 (5 bases). Germline V gene sequence: CDR1 KGHSH, CDR2 LQKENI. Trimming took off 4 bases at V and 1 base at J, with 7 bases between the two ends. This CDR3 is 13 amino acids long. For the CDR3, the DNA is TGTGCCAGCTCACGGGGCGAGAACACTGAAGCTTTCTTT. This encodes CASSRGENTEAFF.

J is TRBJ1-1 and V is TRBV12-5, with 7 bases matching TRBD1. The CDR3 has 15 amino acids. The germline V gene encodes CDR1 LGHNT and CDR2 FRNRAP. The J segment lost 3 bases and the V segment lost 2 bases, leaving 6 bases of the junction unmatched. In DNA, the CDR3 is TGTGCTAGTGGTTTGATATCAACAGGGGACACTGAAGCTTTCTTT. This encodes CASGLISTGDTEAFF.

V usage is TRBV7-9 and J usage is TRBJ1-4; D gene ambiguous. The CDR3 extends over 13 amino acids. The V end lost 1 base, the J end lost 8 bases, and 8 bases lay between the germline ends. Looked up from germline, CDR1 is SEHNR and CDR2 is FQNEAQ (reference sequence). The CDR3 region is CASSLDPLEKLFF. In nucleotides, the CDR3 is TGTGCCAGCAGCTTAGACCCCCTAGAAAAACTGTTTTTT.

The chain carries TRBV30 and TRBJ1-2, with D maybe TRBD1 (5 bases). This CDR3 is 12 amino acids long. The V and J ends lost 3 bases and 8 bases respectively, with 13 bases between them. Germline values: CDR1 GTSNPN, CDR2 SVGIG (reference sequence). The CDR3 reads CAWSSVGEGYTF. The CDR3 coding sequence is TGTGCCTGGAGCTCAGTAGGGGAAGGCTACACCTTC. The whole variable domain, remainder taken from reference TRBV30 and TRBJ1-2, is SQTIHQWPATLVQPVGSPLSLECTVEGTSNPNLYWYRQAAGRGLQLLFYSVGIGQISSEVPQNLSASRPQDRQFILSSKKLLLSDSGFYLCAWSSVGEGYTFGSGTRLTVV.

The V and J genes are TRBV6-6 and TRBJ2-1; TRBD2 agrees at 9 bases. The ends lost 0 bases at V and 8 bases at J; junction bases unmatched: 5. Germline V gives CDR1 MNHNY, CDR2 SVGAGI (reference sequence). The CDR3 is 15 amino acids. This CDR3 reads CASSYSAGGRDEQFF. In DNA, the CDR3 is TGTGCCAGCAGTTACTCGGCGGGGGGGCGGGATGAGCAGTTCTTC.

The chain combines TRBV11-2 with TRBJ2-3, with D perhaps TRBD2 (6 bases). V was clipped by 2 bases and J by 3 bases, with 15 bases between them. The germline V gene has CDR1 SGHAT and CDR2 FQNNGV. The CDR3 covers 16 residues. CDR3 amino acids: CASSLRQIGGTDTQYF. CDR3 nucleotide sequence: TGTGCCAGCAGCTTACGTCAGATCGGGGGTACAGATACGCAGTATTTT.

The chain combines TRBV11-2 with TRBJ1-1; no clear D. Germline V gene sequence: CDR1 SGHAT, CDR2 FQNNGV. The ends were cut back, 6 bases at V and 0 bases at J, with 14 bases in the middle. This CDR3 comprises 15 residues. The CDR3 DNA sequence: TGTGCCAGCAGTGAAAGGGTCCTTTTGAACACTGAAGCTTTCTTT. Protein: CASSERVLLNTEAFF. The entire variable domain, with the rest obtained from reference TRBV11-2 and TRBJ1-1, is as follows: EAGVAQSPRYKIIEKRQSVAFWCNPISGHATLYWYQQILGQGPKLLIQFQNNGVVDDSQLPKDRFSAERLKGVDSTLKIQPAKLEDSAVYLCASSERVLLNTEAFFGQGTRLTVV.

V and J are TRBV7-8 and TRBJ2-7; no definite D call. V was cut by 5 bases and J by 4 bases, with 6 bases left in between. The length of the CDR3 is 11 residues. CDR1 is SGHVS, CDR2 FQNEAQ, per germline. CDR3 nucleotides: TGTGCCAGCAGCCTACTATACGAGCAGTACTTC. Translation gives CASSLLYEQYF.

The chain has TRBV7-3 and TRBJ2-5; no firm D call. Trimming removed 5 bases at V and 1 base at J, with 14 bases between. Per germline, CDR1 SGHTA and CDR2 FQGTGA. This CDR3 is 15 amino acids long. CDR3 residues: CASSPLGNPQETQYF. CDR3 sequence (DNA): TGTGCCAGCAGCCCCCTCGGCAACCCCCAAGAGACCCAGTACTTC.

The J gene is TRBJ2-1, the V gene TRBV4-2; 8 bases are shared with TRBD1. Germline CDR1 LGHNA, CDR2 YNFKEQ. Unmatched junction bases numbered 7, after V lost 0 bases and J lost 6 bases. The CDR3 length is 16 residues. The CDR3 reads CASSQETGGPGNEQFF. DNA of the CDR3: TGTGCCAGCAGCCAAGAAACAGGGGGGCCAGGCAATGAGCAGTTCTTC.

J is TRBJ2-7 and V is TRBV11-2; 9 bases are a match to TRBD1. Trimming removed 3 bases from V and 5 bases from J; junction bases left unmatched: 8. The CDR3 sequence is 15 residues long. Germline V gives CDR1 SGHAT, CDR2 FQNNGV. The CDR3 here is CASSFNSGQGNEQYF. The CDR3 DNA reads as TGTGCCAGCAGCTTTAACTCAGGACAGGGGAACGAGCAGTACTTC.